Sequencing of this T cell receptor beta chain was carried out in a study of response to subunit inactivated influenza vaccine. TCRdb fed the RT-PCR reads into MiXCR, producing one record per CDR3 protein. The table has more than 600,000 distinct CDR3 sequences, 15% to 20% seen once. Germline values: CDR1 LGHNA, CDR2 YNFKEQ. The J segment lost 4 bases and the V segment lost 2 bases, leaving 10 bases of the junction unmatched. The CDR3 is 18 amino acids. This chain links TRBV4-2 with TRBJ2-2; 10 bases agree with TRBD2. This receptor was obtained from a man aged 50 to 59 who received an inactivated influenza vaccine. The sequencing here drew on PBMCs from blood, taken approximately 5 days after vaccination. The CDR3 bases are TGTGCCAGCAGCCAATCTAGCGGGGGAGCCCGAGGCACCGGGGAGCTGTTTTTT. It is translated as CASSQSSGGARGTGELFF.